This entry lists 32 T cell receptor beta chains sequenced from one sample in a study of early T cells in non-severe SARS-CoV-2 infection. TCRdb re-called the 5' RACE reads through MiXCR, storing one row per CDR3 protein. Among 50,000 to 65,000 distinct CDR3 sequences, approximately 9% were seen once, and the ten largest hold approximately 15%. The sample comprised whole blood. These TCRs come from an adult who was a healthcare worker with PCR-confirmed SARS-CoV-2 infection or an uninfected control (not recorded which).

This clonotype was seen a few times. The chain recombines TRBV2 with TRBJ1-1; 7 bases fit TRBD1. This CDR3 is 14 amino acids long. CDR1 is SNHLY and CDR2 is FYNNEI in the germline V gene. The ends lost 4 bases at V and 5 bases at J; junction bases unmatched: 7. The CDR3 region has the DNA TGTGCCAGCAGTGTAGGCGACAGGGTTACTGAAGCTTTCTTT. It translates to CASSVGDRVTEAFF.

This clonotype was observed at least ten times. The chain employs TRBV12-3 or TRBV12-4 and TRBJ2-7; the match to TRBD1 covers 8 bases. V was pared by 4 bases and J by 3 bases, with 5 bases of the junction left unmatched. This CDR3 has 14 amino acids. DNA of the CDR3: TGTGCCAGCAGTTCAGGGGGCGCAGACTACGAGCAGTACTTC. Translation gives CASSSGGADYEQYF.

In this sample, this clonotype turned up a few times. For the CDR3, the DNA is TGTGCCAGCAGCAAAGTTGGTAGCGCCACGGACAATGAGCAGTTCTTC. Translated: CASSKVGSATDNEQFF. The V gene is TRBV21-1, the J gene TRBJ2-1; the table names TRBD1, a call not compared with the DNA. TRBV21-1 is recorded as a pseudogene. The CDR3 runs to 16 residues.

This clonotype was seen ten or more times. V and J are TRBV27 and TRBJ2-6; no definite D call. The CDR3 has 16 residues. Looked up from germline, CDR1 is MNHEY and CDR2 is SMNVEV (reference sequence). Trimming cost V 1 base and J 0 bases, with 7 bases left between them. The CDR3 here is CASSLLGDSGANVLTF. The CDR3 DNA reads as TGTGCCAGCAGTTTATTGGGCGACTCTGGGGCCAACGTCCTGACTTTC.

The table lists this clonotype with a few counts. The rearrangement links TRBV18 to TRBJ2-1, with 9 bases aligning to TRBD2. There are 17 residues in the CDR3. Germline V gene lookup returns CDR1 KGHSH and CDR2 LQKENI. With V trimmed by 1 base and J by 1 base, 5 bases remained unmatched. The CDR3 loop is CASSPRSGSLSYNEQFF. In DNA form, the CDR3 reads TGTGCCAGCTCACCACGTAGCGGGAGCTTGTCCTACAATGAGCAGTTCTTC.

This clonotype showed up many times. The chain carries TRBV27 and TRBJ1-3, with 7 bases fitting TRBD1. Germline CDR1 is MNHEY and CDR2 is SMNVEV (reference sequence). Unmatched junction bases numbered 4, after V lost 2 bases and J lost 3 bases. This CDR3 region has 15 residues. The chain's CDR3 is CASSLTGDHGNTIYF. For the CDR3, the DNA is TGTGCCAGCAGTTTAACAGGGGATCATGGAAACACCATATATTTT.

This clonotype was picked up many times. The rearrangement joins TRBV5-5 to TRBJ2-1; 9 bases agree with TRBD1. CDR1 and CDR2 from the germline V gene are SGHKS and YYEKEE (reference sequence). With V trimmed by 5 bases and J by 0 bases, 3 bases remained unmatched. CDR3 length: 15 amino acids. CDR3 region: CASRPDRGSYNEQFF. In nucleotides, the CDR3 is TGTGCCAGCAGACCGGACAGGGGCTCCTACAATGAGCAGTTCTTC.

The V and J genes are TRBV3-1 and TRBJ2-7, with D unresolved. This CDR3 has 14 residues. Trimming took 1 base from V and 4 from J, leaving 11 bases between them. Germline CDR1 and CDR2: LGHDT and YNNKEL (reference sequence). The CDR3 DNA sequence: TGTGCCAGCAGCCAAGTAGGATCGGTGTACGAGCAGTACTTC. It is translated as CASSQVGSVYEQYF.

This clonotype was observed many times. The CDR3 DNA sequence: TGTGCCAGCAGCCAGGACAGGGCTTATGGCTACACCTTC. Its translation: CASSQDRAYGYTF. This sequence joins TRBV7-9 and TRBJ1-2; 8 nucleotides align to TRBD1. CDR1 and CDR2 from the germline V gene are SEHNR and FQNEAQ (reference sequence). The CDR3 length is 13 residues. V lost 5 bases to trimming and J lost 5 bases; unmatched junction nucleotides: 4. Variable domain in full (rest from reference TRBV7-9 and TRBJ1-2): DTGVSQNPRHKITKRGQNVTFRCDPISEHNRLYWYRQTLGQGPEFLTYFQNEAQLEKSRLLSDRFSAERPKGSFSTLEIQRTEQGDSAMYLCASSQDRAYGYTFGSGTRLTVV.

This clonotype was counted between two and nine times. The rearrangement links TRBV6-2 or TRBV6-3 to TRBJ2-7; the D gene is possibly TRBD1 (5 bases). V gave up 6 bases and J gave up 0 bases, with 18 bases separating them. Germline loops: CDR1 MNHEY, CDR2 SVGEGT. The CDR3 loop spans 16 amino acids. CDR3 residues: CASRDTDSRSSYEQYF. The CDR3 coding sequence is TGTGCCAGCAGGGACACCGACAGCCGTAGCTCCTACGAGCAGTACTTC.

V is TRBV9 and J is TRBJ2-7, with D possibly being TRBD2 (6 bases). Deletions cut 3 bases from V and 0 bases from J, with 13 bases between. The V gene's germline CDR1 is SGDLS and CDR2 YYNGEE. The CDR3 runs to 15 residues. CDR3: CASSARAGNSYEQYF. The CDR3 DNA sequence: TGTGCCAGCAGCGCCCGCGCGGGGAACTCCTACGAGCAGTACTTC. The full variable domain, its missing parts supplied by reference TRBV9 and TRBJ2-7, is DSGVTQTPKHLITATGQRVTLRCSPRSGDLSVYWYQQSLDQGLQFLIQYYNGEERAKGNILERFSAQQFPDLHSELNLSSLELGDSALYFCASSARAGNSYEQYFGPGTRLTVT.

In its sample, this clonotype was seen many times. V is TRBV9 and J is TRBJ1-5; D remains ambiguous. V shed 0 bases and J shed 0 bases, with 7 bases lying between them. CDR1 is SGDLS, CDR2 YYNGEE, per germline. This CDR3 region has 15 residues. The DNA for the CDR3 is TGTGCCAGCAGCGTAGACGCGGTTAGCAATCAGCCCCAGCATTTT. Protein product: CASSVDAVSNQPQHF.

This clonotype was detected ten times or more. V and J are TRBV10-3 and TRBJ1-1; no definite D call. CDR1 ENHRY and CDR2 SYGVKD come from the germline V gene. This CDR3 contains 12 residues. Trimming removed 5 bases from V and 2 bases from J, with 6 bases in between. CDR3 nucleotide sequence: TGTGCCATCAGTTTAGGAAACACTGAAGCTTTCTTT. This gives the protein CAISLGNTEAFF.

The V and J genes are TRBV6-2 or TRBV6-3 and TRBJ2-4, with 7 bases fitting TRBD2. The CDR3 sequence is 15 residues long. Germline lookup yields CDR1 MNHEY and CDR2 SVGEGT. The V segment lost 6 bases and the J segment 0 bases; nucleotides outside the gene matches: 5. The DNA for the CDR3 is TGTGCCAGCAGACCTAGCGGAATAGCCAAAAACATTCAGTACTTC. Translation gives CASRPSGIAKNIQYF.

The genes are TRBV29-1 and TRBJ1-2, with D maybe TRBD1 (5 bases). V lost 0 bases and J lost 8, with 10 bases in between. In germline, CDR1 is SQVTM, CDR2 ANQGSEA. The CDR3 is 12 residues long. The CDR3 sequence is CSVEEPGRGYTF. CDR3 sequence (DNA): TGCAGCGTTGAAGAACCAGGGCGCGGCTACACCTTC.

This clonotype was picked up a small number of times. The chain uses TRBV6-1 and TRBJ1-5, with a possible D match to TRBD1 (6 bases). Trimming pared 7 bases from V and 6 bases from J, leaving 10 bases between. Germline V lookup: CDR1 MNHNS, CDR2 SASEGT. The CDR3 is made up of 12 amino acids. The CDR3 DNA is TGTGCCAGCAAGGGGGGCCGTCAGCCCCAGCATTTT. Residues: CASKGGRQPQHF.

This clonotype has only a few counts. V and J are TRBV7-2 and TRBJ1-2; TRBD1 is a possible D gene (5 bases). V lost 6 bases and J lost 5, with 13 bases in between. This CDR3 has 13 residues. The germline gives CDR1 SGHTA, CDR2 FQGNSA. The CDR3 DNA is TGTGCCAGCAGACAAACCGGGGCTTATGGCTACACCTTC. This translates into CASRQTGAYGYTF.

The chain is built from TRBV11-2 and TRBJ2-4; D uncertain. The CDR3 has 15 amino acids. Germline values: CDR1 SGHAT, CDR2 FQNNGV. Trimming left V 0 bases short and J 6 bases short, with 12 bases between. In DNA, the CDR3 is TGTGCCAGCAGCTTAGATCAAGTAGCAGGAAACATTCAGTACTTC. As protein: CASSLDQVAGNIQYF.

This chain's CDR3 is CASRMRETQYF. The CDR3 DNA follows: TGTGCCAGCCGCATGCGAGAGACCCAGTACTTC. The chain is built from TRBV2 and TRBJ2-5; D gene unclear. V gave up 8 bases and J gave up 4 bases, with 8 bases separating them. The CDR3 spans 11 residues. Germline V gene data show CDR1 as SNHLY and CDR2 as FYNNEI. Complete variable domain (other parts from reference TRBV2 and TRBJ2-5): EPEVTQTPSHQVTQMGQEVILRCVPISNHLYFYWYRQILGQKVEFLVSFYNNEISEKSEIFDDQFSVERPDGSNFTLKIRSTKLEDSAMYFCASRMRETQYFGPGTRLLVL.

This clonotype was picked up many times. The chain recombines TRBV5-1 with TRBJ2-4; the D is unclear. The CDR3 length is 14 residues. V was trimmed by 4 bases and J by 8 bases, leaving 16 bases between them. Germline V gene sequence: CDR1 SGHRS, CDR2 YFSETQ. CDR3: CASSPLGVRHIQYF. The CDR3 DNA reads TGCGCCAGCAGCCCCCTCGGAGTCCGGCACATTCAGTACTTC. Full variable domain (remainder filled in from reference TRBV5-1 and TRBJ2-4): KAGVTQTPRYLIKTRGQQVTLSCSPISGHRSVSWYQQTPGQGLQFLFEYFSETQRNKGNFPGRFSGRQFSNSRSEMNVSTLELGDSALYLCASSPLGVRHIQYFGAGTRLSVL.

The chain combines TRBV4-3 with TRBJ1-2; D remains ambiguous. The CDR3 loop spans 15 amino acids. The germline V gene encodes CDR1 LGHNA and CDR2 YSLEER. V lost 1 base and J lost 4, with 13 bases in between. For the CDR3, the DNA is TGCGCCAGCAGCCAAGCAGCTCATATGGGCTATGGCTACACCTTC. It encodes CASSQAAHMGYGYTF.

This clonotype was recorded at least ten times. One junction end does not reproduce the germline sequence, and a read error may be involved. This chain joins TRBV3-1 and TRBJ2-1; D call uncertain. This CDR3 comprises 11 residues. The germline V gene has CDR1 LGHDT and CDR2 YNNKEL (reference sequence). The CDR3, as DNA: TGTGCCAGCAGCCAAGGCGTAGAGACACTCTTC. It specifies CASSQGVETLF.

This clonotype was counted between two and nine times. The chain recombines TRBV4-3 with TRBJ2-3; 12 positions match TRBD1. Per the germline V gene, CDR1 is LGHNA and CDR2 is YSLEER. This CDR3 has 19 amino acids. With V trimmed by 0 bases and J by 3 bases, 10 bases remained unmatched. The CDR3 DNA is TGCGCCAGCAGCCAAGAGACGACTGGGACAGGGGGCGCGACAGATACGCAGTATTTT. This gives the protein CASSQETTGTGGATDTQYF.

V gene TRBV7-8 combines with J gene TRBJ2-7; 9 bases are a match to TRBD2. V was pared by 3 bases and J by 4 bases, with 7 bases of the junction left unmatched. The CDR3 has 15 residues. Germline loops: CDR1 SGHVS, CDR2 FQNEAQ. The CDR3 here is CASSFRGRAPYEQYF. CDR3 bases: TGTGCCAGCAGCTTCCGCGGGAGGGCCCCGTACGAGCAGTACTTC.

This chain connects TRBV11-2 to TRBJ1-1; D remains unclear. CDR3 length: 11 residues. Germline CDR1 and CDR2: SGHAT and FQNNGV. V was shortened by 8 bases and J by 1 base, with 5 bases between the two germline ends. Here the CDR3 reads CASSRNTEAFF. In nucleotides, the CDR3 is TGTGCCAGCTCAAGGAACACTGAAGCTTTCTTT.

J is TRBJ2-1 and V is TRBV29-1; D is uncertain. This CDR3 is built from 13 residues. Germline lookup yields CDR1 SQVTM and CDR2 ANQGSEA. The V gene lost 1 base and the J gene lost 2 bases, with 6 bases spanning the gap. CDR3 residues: CSVEGVPYNEQFF. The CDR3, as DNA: TGCAGCGTTGAAGGCGTTCCCTACAATGAGCAGTTCTTC.

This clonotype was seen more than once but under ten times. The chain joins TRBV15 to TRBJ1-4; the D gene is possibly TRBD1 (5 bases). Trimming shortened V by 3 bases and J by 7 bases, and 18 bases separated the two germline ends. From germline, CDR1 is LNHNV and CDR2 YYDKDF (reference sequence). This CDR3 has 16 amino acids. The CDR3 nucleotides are TGTGCCACCAGCAGGCTCGCGGGGCAACCCCCTGAAAAACTGTTTTTT. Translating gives CATSRLAGQPPEKLFF.

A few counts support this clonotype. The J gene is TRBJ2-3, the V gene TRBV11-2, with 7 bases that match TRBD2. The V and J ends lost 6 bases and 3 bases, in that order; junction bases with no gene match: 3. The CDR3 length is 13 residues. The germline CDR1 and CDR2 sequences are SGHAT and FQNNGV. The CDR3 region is CASRTSRTDTQYF. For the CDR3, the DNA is TGTGCCAGCAGGACTAGCAGGACAGATACGCAGTATTTT. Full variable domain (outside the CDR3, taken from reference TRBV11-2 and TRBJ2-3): EAGVAQSPRYKIIEKRQSVAFWCNPISGHATLYWYQQILGQGPKLLIQFQNNGVVDDSQLPKDRFSAERLKGVDSTLKIQPAKLEDSAVYLCASRTSRTDTQYFGPGTRLTVL.

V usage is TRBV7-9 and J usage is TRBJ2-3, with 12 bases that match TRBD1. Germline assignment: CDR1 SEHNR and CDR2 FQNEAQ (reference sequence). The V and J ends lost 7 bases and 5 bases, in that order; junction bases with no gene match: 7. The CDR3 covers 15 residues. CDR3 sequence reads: CASNPRDRGQDTQYF. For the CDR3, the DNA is TGTGCCAGCAACCCCCGGGACAGGGGGCAAGATACGCAGTATTTT.

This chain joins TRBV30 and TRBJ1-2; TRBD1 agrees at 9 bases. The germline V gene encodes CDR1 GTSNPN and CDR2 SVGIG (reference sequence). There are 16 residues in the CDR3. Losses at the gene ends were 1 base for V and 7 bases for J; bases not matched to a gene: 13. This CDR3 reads CAWSGAGTGNRFGYTF. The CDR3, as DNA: TGTGCCTGGAGTGGCGCCGGGACAGGGAATAGGTTTGGCTACACCTTC.

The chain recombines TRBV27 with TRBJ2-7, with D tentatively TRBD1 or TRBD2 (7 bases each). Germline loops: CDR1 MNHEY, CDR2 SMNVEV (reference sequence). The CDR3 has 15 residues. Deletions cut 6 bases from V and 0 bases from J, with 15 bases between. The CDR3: CASSQQGGSSYEQYF. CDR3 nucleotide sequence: TGTGCCAGCAGCCAGCAGGGGGGGAGCTCCTACGAGCAGTACTTC.

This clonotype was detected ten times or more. The CDR3 region has the DNA TGCGCCAGCAGCGCCCGAGTTGAAAAACTGTTTTTT. It translates to CASSARVEKLFF. The chain joins TRBV10-2 to TRBJ1-4; D not certain. The ends were cut back, 6 bases at V and 7 bases at J, with 9 bases in the middle. Looked up from germline, CDR1 is WSHSY and CDR2 is SAAADI. This CDR3 region has 12 residues.